Here is one T cell receptor (beta chain) with its context. CDR3 length: 13 residues. Trimming took off 5 bases at V and 5 bases at J, with 10 bases between the two ends. Germline CDR1 reads MNHEY; CDR2 reads SVGAGI. This sample was taken from a study of blood T cell repertoires in COVID-19. In the study overall: Acute and convalescent COVID-19 samples came from the United States, Italy and Spain. PBMCs, B-cell-depleted T cells, or T cells were the source of the cDNA or gDNA that made up the material.

In the original processing: Amplification of reference gene primers was used by the study to estimate nucleated cell counts. Libraries were prepared by immunoSEQ multiplex PCR; TCRdb keeps only in-frame clonotypes and omits some of them. D and trimming were read from the DNA, whereas the V and J calls and clone size are those reported in that table. Of 180,000 or so clones listed, 70% to 90% were seen once; the top ten hold over 7.5%. The V gene is TRBV6-5, the J gene TRBJ1-5; weak D call: TRBD1 (5 bases). Sequencing was performed on peripheral blood. The receptor was isolated from an elderly woman with acute or convalescent COVID-19. The CDR3 spells CASSPGKDQPQHF. The CDR3 coding sequence is TGTGCCAGCAGTCCAGGGAAGGATCAGCCCCAGCATTTT.